The clone carrying this TCR beta chain was seen many times. Its target is unknown. This entry belongs to a study of early T cells in non-severe SARS-CoV-2 infection. Unique molecular identifiers were affixed to single, distinct cDNA molecules. TCRdb re-analysed the 5' RACE reads in MiXCR, keeping a single row per CDR3 protein. In the table there are 35,000 to 45,000 distinct CDR3 sequences, 5.5% to 6.5% of which are singletons. The CDR3 length is 17 residues. The V and J ends lost 1 base and 2 bases, in that order; junction bases with no gene match: 6. Germline lookup yields CDR1 LGHDT and CDR2 YNNKEL (reference sequence). Findings and caveats of the study: A preference for anti-spike CD8 responses marked VDJdb matching, which missed private and CD4 specificities.

This TCR was sampled from an adult who was a healthcare worker with PCR-confirmed SARS-CoV-2 infection or an uninfected control (not recorded which). The rearrangement joins TRBV3-1 to TRBJ2-7; 12 bases are shared with TRBD2. Sequencing input: whole blood. The CDR3 region has the DNA TGTGCCAGCAGCCAAGCCGGGACTAGCGGGTCCCCCTACGAGCAGTACTTC. Translated: CASSQAGTSGSPYEQYF.